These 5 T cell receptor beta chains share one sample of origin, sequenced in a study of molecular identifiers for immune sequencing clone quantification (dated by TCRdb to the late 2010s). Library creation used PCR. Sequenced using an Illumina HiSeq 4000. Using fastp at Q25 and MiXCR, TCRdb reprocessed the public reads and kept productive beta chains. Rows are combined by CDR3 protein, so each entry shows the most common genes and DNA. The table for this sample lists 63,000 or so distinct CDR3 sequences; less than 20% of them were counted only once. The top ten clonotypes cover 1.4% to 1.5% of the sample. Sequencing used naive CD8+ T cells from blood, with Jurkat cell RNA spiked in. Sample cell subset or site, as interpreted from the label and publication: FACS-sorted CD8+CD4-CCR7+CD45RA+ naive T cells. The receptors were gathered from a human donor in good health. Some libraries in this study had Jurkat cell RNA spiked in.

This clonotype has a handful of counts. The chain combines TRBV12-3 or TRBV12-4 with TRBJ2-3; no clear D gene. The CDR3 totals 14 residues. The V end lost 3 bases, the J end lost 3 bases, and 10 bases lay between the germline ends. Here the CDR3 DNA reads TGTGCCAGCAGTTTTATCGGGCCGACAGATACGCAGTATTTT. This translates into CASSFIGPTDTQYF.

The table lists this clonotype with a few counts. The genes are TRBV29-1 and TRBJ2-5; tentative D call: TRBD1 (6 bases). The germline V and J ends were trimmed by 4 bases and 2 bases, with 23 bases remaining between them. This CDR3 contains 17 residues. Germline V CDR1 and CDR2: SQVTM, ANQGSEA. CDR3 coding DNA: TGCAGCGTTGGAGTAGTATTATCGCAGGGGCCACAAGAGACCCAGTACTTC. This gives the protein CSVGVVLSQGPQETQYF.

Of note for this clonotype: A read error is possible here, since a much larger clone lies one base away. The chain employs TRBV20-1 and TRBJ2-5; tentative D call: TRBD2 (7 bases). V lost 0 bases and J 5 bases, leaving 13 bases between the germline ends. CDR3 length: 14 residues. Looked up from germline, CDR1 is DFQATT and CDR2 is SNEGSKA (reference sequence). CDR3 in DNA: TGCAGTGCTAGAGAAGTAGGGGGGGGGGAGACCCAGTACTTC. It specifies CSAREVGGGETQYF.

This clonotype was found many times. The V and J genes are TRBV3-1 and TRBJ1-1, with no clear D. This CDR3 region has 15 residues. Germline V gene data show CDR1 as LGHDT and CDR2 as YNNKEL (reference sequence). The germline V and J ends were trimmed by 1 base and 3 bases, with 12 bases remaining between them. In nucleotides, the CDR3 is TGTGCCAGCAGCCAAGTTGCGGGGTGGGACACTGAAGCTTTCTTT. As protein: CASSQVAGWDTEAFF.

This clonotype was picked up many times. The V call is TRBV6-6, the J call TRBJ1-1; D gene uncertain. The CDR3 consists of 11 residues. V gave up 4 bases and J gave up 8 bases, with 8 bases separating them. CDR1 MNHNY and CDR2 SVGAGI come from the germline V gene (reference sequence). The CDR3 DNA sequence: TGTGCCAGCAGTTTGACATCGGAAGCTTTCTTT. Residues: CASSLTSEAFF.